Reported below is one TCR beta chain. These data are taken from a study of blood T cell repertoires in COVID-19. CDR1 is SGHAT, CDR2 FQNNGV, per germline. The CDR3 is 15 residues long. With 7 bases clipped from V and 4 bases from J, the junction kept 8 bases outside the gene matches. Libraries were prepared by immunoSEQ multiplex PCR; TCRdb keeps only in-frame clonotypes and omits some of them. The table shows 250,000 to 300,000 clones, with 80% to 85% occurring only once. The chain is built from TRBV11-2 and TRBJ1-3; 9 bases agree with TRBD1. Material: PBMCs or T cells enriched from blood (not recorded which). The sequence was collected from a man aged 40-50 years who had been exposed to COVID-19. CDR3 bases: TGTGCCAGCAACTTGGGACAGGGCGGGGGAAACACCATATATTTT. Its translation is CASNLGQGGGNTIYF.